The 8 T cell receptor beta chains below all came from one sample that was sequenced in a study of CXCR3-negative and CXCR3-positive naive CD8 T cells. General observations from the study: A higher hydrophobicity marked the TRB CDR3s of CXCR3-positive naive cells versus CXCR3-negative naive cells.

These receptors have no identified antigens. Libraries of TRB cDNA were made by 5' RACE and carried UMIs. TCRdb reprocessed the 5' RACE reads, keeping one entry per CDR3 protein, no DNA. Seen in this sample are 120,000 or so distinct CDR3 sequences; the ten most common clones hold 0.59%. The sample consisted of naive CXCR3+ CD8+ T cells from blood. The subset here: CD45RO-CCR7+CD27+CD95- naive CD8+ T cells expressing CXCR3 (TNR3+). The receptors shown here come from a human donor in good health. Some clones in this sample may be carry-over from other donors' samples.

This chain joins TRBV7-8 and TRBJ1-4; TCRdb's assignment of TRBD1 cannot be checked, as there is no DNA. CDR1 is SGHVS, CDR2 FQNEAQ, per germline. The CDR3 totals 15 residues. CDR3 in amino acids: CASSSSDSSNEKLFF.

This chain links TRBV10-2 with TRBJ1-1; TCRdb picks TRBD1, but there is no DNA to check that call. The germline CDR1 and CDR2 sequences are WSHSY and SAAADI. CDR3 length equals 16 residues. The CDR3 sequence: CASSHPPGGVDTEAFF.

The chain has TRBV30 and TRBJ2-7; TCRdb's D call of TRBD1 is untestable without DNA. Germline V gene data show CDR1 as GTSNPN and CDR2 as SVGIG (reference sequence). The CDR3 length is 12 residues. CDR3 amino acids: CASETVPYEQYF. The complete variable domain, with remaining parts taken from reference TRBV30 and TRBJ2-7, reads SQTIHQWPATLVQPVGSPLSLECTVEGTSNPNLYWYRQAAGRGLQLLFYSVGIGQISSEVPQNLSASRPQDRQFILSSKKLLLSDSGFYLCASETVPYEQYFGPGTRLTVT.

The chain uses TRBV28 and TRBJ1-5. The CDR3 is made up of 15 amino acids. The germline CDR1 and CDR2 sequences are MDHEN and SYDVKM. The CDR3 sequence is CASSLRVGPNQPQHF.

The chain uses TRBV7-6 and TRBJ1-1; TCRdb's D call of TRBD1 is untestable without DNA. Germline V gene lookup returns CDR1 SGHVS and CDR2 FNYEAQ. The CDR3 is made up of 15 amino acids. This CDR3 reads CASSLAGRGTTEAFF. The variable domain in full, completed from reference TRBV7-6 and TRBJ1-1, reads GAGVSQSPRYKVTKRGQDVALRCDPISGHVSLYWYRQALGQGPEFLTYFNYEAQQDKSGLPNDRFSAERPEGSISTLTIQRTEQRDSAMYRCASSLAGRGTTEAFFGQGTRLTVV.

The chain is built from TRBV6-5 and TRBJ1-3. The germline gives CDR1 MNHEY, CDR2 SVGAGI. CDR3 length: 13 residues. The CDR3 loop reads CASKDFRTNTIYF.

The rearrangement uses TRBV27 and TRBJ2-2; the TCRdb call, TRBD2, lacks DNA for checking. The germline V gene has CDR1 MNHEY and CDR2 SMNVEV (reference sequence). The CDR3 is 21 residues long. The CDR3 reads CASSLWIDRVEGPNGPGELFF.

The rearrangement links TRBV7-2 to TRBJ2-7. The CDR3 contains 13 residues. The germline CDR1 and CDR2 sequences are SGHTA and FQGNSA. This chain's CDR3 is CASSLDTTYEQYF.